These 21 T cell receptor beta chains were all obtained from the same sample, sequenced in a study of blood T cell repertoires in COVID-19. TCRdb's table, derived via immunoSEQ multiplex PCR, lists solely in-frame clones and lacks some. The sample contains around 190,000 clones, 84% of which appear only once. Material for sequencing was PBMCs or T cells enriched from blood (not recorded which). The receptors come from a woman between 25 and 40 years old who had been exposed to COVID-19.

The V gene is TRBV6-5, the J gene TRBJ1-5, with D possibly TRBD1 on 5 matching bases. The CDR3 consists of 15 residues. Germline CDR1 and CDR2: MNHEY and SVGAGI. The V end was cut by 6 bases, the J end by 3 bases, with 15 bases between. In DNA, the CDR3 is TGTGCCAGCAGATCGTCCGGGACTACCAATCAGCCCCAGCATTTT. Amino acids: CASRSSGTTNQPQHF.

The chain employs TRBV19 and TRBJ1-2, with D uncertain. V lost 0 bases and J 7 bases, leaving 12 bases between the germline ends. The length of the CDR3 is 14 residues. Germline lookup yields CDR1 LNHDA and CDR2 SQIVND (reference sequence). CDR3 nucleotide sequence: TGTGCCAGTAGTATAGACCCTCCCGTCGGTGGCTACACCTTC. This translates into CASSIDPPVGGYTF.

The chain is built from TRBV5-1 and TRBJ1-4, with D perhaps TRBD1 (6 bases). Looked up from germline, CDR1 is SGHRS and CDR2 is YFSETQ. The CDR3 contains 16 residues. Deletions cut 2 bases from V and 8 bases from J, with 19 bases between. CDR3 loop: CASSFTPGGAGEKLFF. CDR3 coding DNA: TGCGCCAGCAGCTTTACCCCCGGGGGGGCCGGAGAAAAACTGTTTTTT. Variable domain in full (rest from reference TRBV5-1 and TRBJ1-4): KAGVTQTPRYLIKTRGQQVTLSCSPISGHRSVSWYQQTPGQGLQFLFEYFSETQRNKGNFPGRFSGRQFSNSRSEMNVSTLELGDSALYLCASSFTPGGAGEKLFFGSGTQLSVL.

This clone showed up many times. The V and J genes are TRBV27 and TRBJ2-3; D is perhaps TRBD1 (5 bases). Looked up from germline, CDR1 is MNHEY and CDR2 is SMNVEV (reference sequence). The CDR3 consists of 15 residues. Trimming stripped 2 bases from V and 1 base from J, with 10 bases between. CDR3 protein: CASSLAVTGTDTQYF. CDR3 DNA: TGTGCCAGCAGTTTAGCCGTGACAGGCACAGATACGCAGTATTTT.

CDR3 nucleotide sequence: TGCAGCGTTGAGTTTCGGACAGGGCCCGACTATGGCTACACCTTC. It codes for CSVEFRTGPDYGYTF. V usage is TRBV29-1 and J usage is TRBJ1-2; 8 nucleotides line up with TRBD1. Germline V gives CDR1 SQVTM, CDR2 ANQGSEA. V trimming: 3 bases; J trimming: 3 bases; junction bases outside the gene matches: 9. There are 15 residues in the CDR3.

The chain has TRBV12-3 or TRBV12-4 and TRBJ1-1; D unclear. This CDR3 region has 13 residues. V was clipped by 6 bases and J by 1 base, with 9 bases between them. CDR3 sequence: CASSPRRNTEAFF. CDR3 DNA sequence: TGTGCCAGCAGCCCGCGGAGGAACACTGAAGCTTTCTTT.

V is TRBV30 and J is TRBJ1-4, with D unclear. Germline assignment: CDR1 GTSNPN and CDR2 SVGIG (reference sequence). The CDR3 extends over 14 amino acids. V was shortened by 5 bases and J by 2 bases, with 12 bases between the two germline ends. CDR3 protein: CAWARRSTNEKLFF. The DNA for the CDR3 is TGTGCCTGGGCCCGGAGGAGCACTAATGAAAAACTGTTTTTT.

This clone was detected only a few times. The CDR3 region is CASSYGQTNTEAFF. DNA for the CDR3: TGTGCCAGCAGCTACGGACAGACGAACACTGAAGCTTTCTTT. The chain couples TRBV7-6 to TRBJ1-1; D may be TRBD1 (6 bases). The length of the CDR3 is 14 residues. With 4 bases removed from V and 1 base from J, the gap between germline ends came to 10 bases. Germline-derived CDR1 and CDR2 are SGHVS and FNYEAQ.

The chain has TRBV12-3 or TRBV12-4 and TRBJ1-2; a weak D match, TRBD1 (5 bases). Deletions cut 7 bases from V and 4 bases from J, with 10 bases between. The CDR3 loop spans 12 amino acids. The CDR3 sequence is CASNQGGYGYTF. The DNA of the CDR3 is TGTGCCAGCAACCAGGGAGGCTATGGCTACACCTTC.

The CDR3 region has the DNA TGTGCCTCATCGGGACTAGCGGGGGCCGGGGACACCGGGGAGCTGTTTTTT. This sequence encodes CASSGLAGAGDTGELFF. The genes are TRBV30 and TRBJ2-2; 14 bases are shared with TRBD2. The CDR3 is made up of 17 amino acids. Trimming took 7 bases from V and 3 from J; bases not matched to a gene: 10. Germline V CDR1 and CDR2: GTSNPN, SVGIG (reference sequence). The full variable domain, its missing parts supplied by reference TRBV30 and TRBJ2-2, is SQTIHQWPATLVQPVGSPLSLECTVEGTSNPNLYWYRQAAGRGLQLLFYSVGIGQISSEVPQNLSASRPQDRQFILSSKKLLLSDSGFYLCASSGLAGAGDTGELFFGEGSRLTVL.

The rearrangement links TRBV2 to TRBJ2-7; D call uncertain. Trimming cost V 6 bases and J 3 bases, with 9 bases left between them. The germline gives CDR1 SNHLY, CDR2 FYNNEI. CDR3 length equals 12 residues. Here the CDR3 DNA reads TGTGCCAGCAGCGCGAGCTTCTACGAGCAGTACTTC. Its protein product is CASSASFYEQYF.

V is TRBV30 and J is TRBJ2-1, with D perhaps matching TRBD2 (6 bases). The V end lost 8 bases, the J end lost 1 base, and 12 bases lay between the germline ends. Germline CDR1 and CDR2: GTSNPN and SVGIG (reference sequence). CDR3 length: 13 residues. The chain's CDR3 is CALISGSYNEQFF. Here the CDR3 DNA reads TGTGCCCTGATAAGCGGGTCCTACAATGAGCAGTTCTTC.

This clone was seen more than once but under ten times. This chain uses TRBV1 with TRBJ1-4; the table's D call of TRBD1 was not tested on the DNA. TRBV1 is tagged as a pseudogene. The CDR3 loop spans 16 amino acids. The CDR3 here is CTSSQGGQGHNEKLFF. The CDR3 nucleotides read TGCACCAGCAGCCAAGGCGGACAGGGCCATAATGAAAAACTGTTTTTT.

The V call is TRBV29-1, the J call TRBJ1-1, with D tentatively TRBD1 (5 bases). The CDR3 has 14 residues. CDR1 SQVTM and CDR2 ANQGSEA come from the germline V gene. V was trimmed by 3 bases and J by 4 bases, leaving 15 bases between them. The CDR3 nucleotides read TGCAGCGTTGATTATGACCGCGGGGGCACTGAAGCTTTCTTT. This sequence encodes CSVDYDRGGTEAFF. The full variable domain, completed using reference TRBV29-1 and TRBJ1-1, is SAVISQKPSRDICQRGTSLTIQCQVDSQVTMMFWYRQQPGQSLTLIATANQGSEATYESGFVIDKFPISRPNLTFSTLTVSNMSPEDSSIYLCSVDYDRGGTEAFFGQGTRLTVV.

The chain combines TRBV5-4 with TRBJ2-3, with D tentatively TRBD2 (6 bases). V shed 4 bases and J shed 2 bases, with 17 bases lying between them. The CDR3 covers 16 residues. The V gene's germline CDR1 is SGHNT and CDR2 YYREEE (reference sequence). The CDR3 region has the DNA TGTGCCAGCAGCCCGGGACTGGGGGTTGTCACAGATACGCAGTATTTT. Encoded protein: CASSPGLGVVTDTQYF.

The chain recombines TRBV14 with TRBJ1-6; the match to TRBD1 covers 7 bases. V trimming: 4 bases; J trimming: 3 bases; junction bases outside the gene matches: 6. The CDR3 has 16 residues. Germline V gene data show CDR1 as SGHDN and CDR2 as FVKESK. CDR3 sequence (DNA): TGTGCCAGCAGCCCCAGACAGGGATTCTATAATTCACCCCTCCACTTT. It codes for CASSPRQGFYNSPLHF.

This clone occurred a few times. This chain uses TRBV11-2 with TRBJ1-4; a possible D gene is TRBD1 (5 bases). V was shortened by 5 bases and J by 2 bases, with 9 bases between the two germline ends. This CDR3 contains 14 residues. CDR1 is SGHAT, CDR2 FQNNGV, per germline. CDR3 loop: CASSPPGTNEKLFF. The DNA for the CDR3 is TGTGCCAGCAGCCCACCAGGGACTAATGAAAAACTGTTTTTT.

This chain connects TRBV29-1 to TRBJ1-4, with D possibly matching TRBD1 (5 bases). The CDR3 has 14 amino acids. Germline CDR1 is SQVTM and CDR2 is ANQGSEA. Trimming took off 6 bases at V and 5 bases at J, with 16 bases between the two ends. CDR3 in amino acids: CSVLGGTGNEKLFF. The CDR3 DNA reads TGCAGCGTCCTGGGGGGGACGGGAAATGAAAAACTGTTTTTT.

This clone has a handful of counts. The same CDR3 is also encoded by other DNA sequences in this sample. The chain links TRBV15 to TRBJ1-4; D might be TRBD1 (5 bases). V lost 0 bases and J lost 2, with 7 bases in between. The germline CDR1 and CDR2 sequences are LNHNV and YYDKDF (reference sequence). The CDR3 loop spans 15 amino acids. CDR3 nucleotide sequence: TGTGCCACCAGCAGAGATCGGGGGACTAATGAAAAACTGTTTTTT. This translates into CATSRDRGTNEKLFF.

This sequence joins TRBV18 and TRBJ2-7; a weak D match, TRBD1 (5 bases). CDR3 size: 12 residues. Germline values: CDR1 KGHSH, CDR2 LQKENI. V shed 4 bases and J shed 3 bases, with 7 bases lying between them. CDR3 amino acids: CASSQGNYEQYF. CDR3 DNA: TGTGCCAGCTCACAGGGGAACTACGAGCAGTACTTC.

This chain links TRBV9 with TRBJ2-5, with TRBD1 matching over 10 bases. Per the germline V gene, CDR1 is SGDLS and CDR2 is YYNGEE. The CDR3 runs 13 residues. V shed 5 bases and J 3 bases; nucleotides not matched to a gene: 1. CDR3 sequence reads: CASRGTGEETQYF. CDR3 sequence (DNA): TGTGCCAGCAGGGGGACAGGGGAAGAGACCCAGTACTTC.